A single sample is the source of the 27 T cell receptor beta chains below, sequenced in a study of beta chain features in type 1 diabetes. The investigators reverse transcribed all of the isolated RNA, so they sequenced expressed TCRB transcripts. Assay: immunoSEQ multiplex PCR; the TCRdb copy retains only in-frame clones and omits some. The sample yields just over 600,000 clones, around 15% seen once. Sequenced: naive CD4+ T cells from blood. These receptors were collected from a young man in good health.

This clone was seen only a few times. The gene calls are TRBV11-1 and TRBJ2-2; 9 bases agree with TRBD1. Looked up from germline, CDR1 is SGHAT and CDR2 is FQDESV (reference sequence). The CDR3 covers 17 residues. The V segment lost 5 bases and the J segment 5 bases; nucleotides outside the gene matches: 12. The CDR3 nucleotides read TGTGCCAGCAGCCCGCGCTCCGGGACAGGGAAGACCGGGGAGCTGTTTTTT. This sequence encodes CASSPRSGTGKTGELFF.

The chain employs TRBV11-2 and TRBJ1-6, with D possibly TRBD1 on 6 matching bases. Germline CDR1 reads SGHAT; CDR2 reads FQNNGV. Trimming stripped 0 bases from V and 6 bases from J, with 9 bases between. This CDR3 is built from 15 residues. The CDR3 spells CASSLEGAGNSPLHF. The CDR3 DNA reads as TGTGCCAGCAGCTTAGAGGGGGCGGGTAATTCACCCCTCCACTTT.

About this clone: In the same sample, other DNA sequences code for this CDR3. The genes are TRBV15 and TRBJ2-7; D gene unclear. Germline values: CDR1 LNHNV, CDR2 YYDKDF (reference sequence). V was clipped by 5 bases and J by 0 bases, with 8 bases between them. The length of the CDR3 is 13 residues. CDR3 sequence: CATSRDNSYEQYF. The CDR3 DNA follows: TGTGCCACCAGCCGCGACAACTCCTACGAGCAGTACTTC.

This clone has only a few counts. The chain employs TRBV7-6 and TRBJ2-4; D possibly uses TRBD1 or TRBD2 (5 bases each). The CDR3 is made up of 18 amino acids. Germline V CDR1 and CDR2: SGHVS, FNYEAQ. Trimming pared 5 bases from V and 1 base from J, leaving 21 bases between. The CDR3 reads CASSGGFTGARAKNIQYF. The CDR3, as DNA: TGTGCCAGCAGCGGCGGGTTCACTGGGGCTAGGGCCAAAAACATTCAGTACTTC.

Regarding this clone: Other DNA sequences in this sample translate to the same CDR3. The chain joins TRBV28 to TRBJ2-3; possible D gene TRBD2, 6 bases. This CDR3 comprises 14 residues. Trimming stripped 3 bases from V and 2 bases from J, with 9 bases between. From germline, CDR1 is MDHEN and CDR2 SYDVKM. The CDR3 DNA reads as TGTGCCAGCAGTTTCGGCGGGATCACAGATACGCAGTATTTT. This translates into CASSFGGITDTQYF.

In this sample, this clone turned up a few times. The chain joins TRBV7-2 to TRBJ2-1, with 12 nucleotides matching TRBD2. Per the germline V gene, CDR1 is SGHTA and CDR2 is FQGNSA. The junction had 11 bases not matched to a gene; V was cut back by 5 bases and J by 9 bases. The length of the CDR3 is 16 residues. The DNA of the CDR3 is TGTGCCAGCAGCCCAGCACTAGCGGGGGGTGTTGGTGAGCAGTTCTTC. Translated, it gives CASSPALAGGVGEQFF.

The chain recombines TRBV7-9 with TRBJ2-2, with TRBD1 as a possible D gene (6 bases). This CDR3 comprises 14 residues. From germline, CDR1 is SEHNR and CDR2 FQNEAQ (reference sequence). Trimming removed 8 bases at V and 4 bases at J, with 14 bases between. This chain's CDR3 is CASRPTGSTGELFF. The CDR3 DNA reads TGTGCCAGCCGGCCTACAGGGTCCACCGGGGAGCTGTTTTTT.

This clone was seen only a few times. The genes are TRBV7-9 and TRBJ2-5; TRBD1 aligns across 8 bases. The germline CDR1 and CDR2 sequences are SEHNR and FQNEAQ (reference sequence). This CDR3 is 17 amino acids long. The ends lost 1 base at V and 7 bases at J; junction bases unmatched: 14. The CDR3: CASSLDGGQGAAGTQYF. CDR3 nucleotide sequence: TGTGCCAGCAGCTTAGACGGCGGACAGGGCGCCGCGGGGACCCAGTACTTC.

In DNA, the CDR3 is TGTGCCACCAGCAGAGTAGGCGGGAGGACAGAGACCCAGTACTTC. As protein: CATSRVGGRTETQYF. The chain employs TRBV15 and TRBJ2-5; TRBD2 agrees at 8 bases. Germline assignment: CDR1 LNHNV and CDR2 YYDKDF (reference sequence). The CDR3 is 15 residues long. J was trimmed by 4 bases and V by 1 base; bases with no gene match: 5.

Comments on this clone: Other nucleotide sequences from this sample produce the same CDR3. The genes are TRBV29-1 and TRBJ2-1, with TRBD2 matching 13 bases. J gave up 9 bases and V 7 bases, and 9 bases lay outside the gene matches. The CDR3 totals 14 residues. Germline V gives CDR1 SQVTM, CDR2 ANQGSEA. The CDR3 DNA follows: TGCAGCGCCCGGACTAGCGGGAGAGGGTTTGAGCAGTTCTTC. The encoded protein is CSARTSGRGFEQFF.

This clone was seen a handful of times. The chain carries TRBV9 and TRBJ2-1; perhaps TRBD1 as D (6 bases). The germline V gene has CDR1 SGDLS and CDR2 YYNGEE. The CDR3 length is 18 residues. The ends were cut back, 0 bases at V and 0 bases at J, with 16 bases in the middle. The CDR3: CASSVGTSGHSSYNEQFF. The CDR3, as DNA: TGTGCCAGCAGCGTAGGGACCTCGGGACACTCCTCCTACAATGAGCAGTTCTTC. Full variable domain (rest looked up from reference TRBV9 and TRBJ2-1): DSGVTQTPKHLITATGQRVTLRCSPRSGDLSVYWYQQSLDQGLQFLIQYYNGEERAKGNILERFSAQQFPDLHSELNLSSLELGDSALYFCASSVGTSGHSSYNEQFFGPGTRLTVL.

Remarks on this clone: The sample carries other DNA sequences with the same CDR3. V usage is TRBV6-1 and J usage is TRBJ2-5, with no clear D. Trimming took off 1 base at V and 2 bases at J, with 5 bases between the two ends. Germline V gene data show CDR1 as MNHNS and CDR2 as SASEGT. This CDR3 has 13 amino acids. CDR3 coding DNA: TGTGCCAGCAGTGAAGGGCAGCAAGAGACCCAGTACTTC. Protein: CASSEGQQETQYF.

In this sample, this clone turned up a few times. The chain links TRBV28 to TRBJ2-7; 10 bases align to TRBD1. V gave up 4 bases and J gave up 5 bases; unmatched junction bases: 2. CDR3 size: 13 residues. Germline lookup yields CDR1 MDHEN and CDR2 SYDVKM. CDR3 residues: CASSYGQGDEQYF. CDR3 bases: TGTGCCAGCAGTTACGGACAGGGGGACGAGCAGTACTTC.

This clone was counted a few times. The CDR3 coding sequence is TGTGCCTGGAGTCCCAGGGTAACTACAGCCGGACCGCCTCGGGGGGCAACTAATGAAAAACTGTTTTTT. It encodes CAWSPRVTTAGPPRGATNEKLFF. The chain joins TRBV30 to TRBJ1-4; possibly TRBD1 for D (5 bases). CDR1 is GTSNPN, CDR2 SVGIG, per germline (reference sequence). Trimming cost V 2 bases and J 0 bases, with 34 bases left between them. The CDR3 spans 23 residues.

This clone was counted only a few times. The chain joins TRBV10-3 to TRBJ2-7, with 13 nucleotides matching TRBD2. The trim removed 6 bases at V and 5 bases at J, leaving 7 bases unmatched. The CDR3 has 15 amino acids. Germline V gives CDR1 ENHRY, CDR2 SYGVKD. CDR3 in amino acids: CAIRAGLAGRDEQYF. CDR3 in DNA: TGTGCCATCAGGGCGGGACTAGCGGGGAGGGACGAGCAGTACTTC.

This clone was seen a few times. The chain has TRBV7-9 and TRBJ2-7, with 9 bases aligning to TRBD2. This CDR3 has 15 amino acids. Germline values: CDR1 SEHNR, CDR2 FQNEAQ (reference sequence). V gave up 6 bases and J gave up 1 base; unmatched junction bases: 7. CDR3 region: CASSPSGEQSYEQYF. The CDR3 DNA sequence: TGTGCCAGCAGTCCTAGCGGGGAGCAATCCTACGAGCAGTACTTC.

CDR3 bases: TGCGCCAGCAGCCAAGGACGTTACGAGCAGTACTTC. Amino acid sequence: CASSQGRYEQYF. The V and J genes are TRBV4-1 and TRBJ2-7; D uncertain. Germline V gene lookup returns CDR1 MGHRA and CDR2 YSYEKL. V lost 1 base and J lost 4, with 5 bases in between. CDR3 length: 12 residues.

This clone occurred a few times. This sequence joins TRBV19 and TRBJ1-1; no clear D gene. Per germline, CDR1 LNHDA and CDR2 SQIVND (reference sequence). V lost 0 bases, J lost 2 bases, and 10 bases lay in between. This CDR3 is built from 15 residues. Here the CDR3 DNA reads TGTGCCAGTAGTATAGATGGAAAAATAAACACTGAAGCTTTCTTT. The encoded protein is CASSIDGKINTEAFF.

The chain joins TRBV4-2 to TRBJ2-5; 11 nucleotides line up with TRBD2. V was pared by 0 bases and J by 0 bases, with 9 bases of the junction left unmatched. Looked up from germline, CDR1 is LGHNA and CDR2 is YNFKEQ. CDR3 length: 19 residues. As DNA, the CDR3 is TGTGCCAGCAGCCAAGACCTACTAGCGGGGGCCCCGTACCAAGAGACCCAGTACTTC. It translates to CASSQDLLAGAPYQETQYF.

The chain combines TRBV19 with TRBJ2-2; a weak D match, TRBD2 (5 bases). Germline CDR1 and CDR2: LNHDA and SQIVND (reference sequence). With 6 bases removed from V and 6 bases from J, the gap between germline ends came to 14 bases. This CDR3 has 14 residues. In nucleotides, the CDR3 is TGTGCCAGTAGCCTTTCGGGGATCGCCGGGGAGCTGTTTTTT. This sequence encodes CASSLSGIAGELFF. The full variable domain, in which reference TRBV19 and TRBJ2-2 provide the parts outside the CDR3, is DGGITQSPKYLFRKEGQNVTLSCEQNLNHDAMYWYRQDPGQGLRLIYYSQIVNDFQKGDIAEGYSVSREKKESFPLTVTSAQKNPTAFYLCASSLSGIAGELFFGEGSRLTVL.

This clone was detected a few times. The chain recombines TRBV27 with TRBJ1-2; D may be TRBD1 (6 bases). V lost 6 bases and J 4 bases, leaving 24 bases between the germline ends. Germline assignment: CDR1 MNHEY and CDR2 SMNVEV (reference sequence). The CDR3 consists of 17 residues. The CDR3, as DNA: TGTGCCAGCAGCCTTCATCCCTCCCGACAGGCCACCTATGGCTACACCTTC. Protein sequence: CASSLHPSRQATYGYTF.

This clone was observed a few times. The V and J genes are TRBV10-3 and TRBJ2-7; 9 positions match TRBD1. V lost 6 bases, J lost 7 bases, and 4 bases stayed unmatched. This CDR3 spans 12 amino acids. Per germline, CDR1 ENHRY and CDR2 SYGVKD. The DNA for the CDR3 is TGTGCCATCAGCGACAGGGGGTGGGAGCAGTACTTC. It yields the protein CAISDRGWEQYF.

The V gene is TRBV18, the J gene TRBJ2-7; perhaps TRBD1 as D (6 bases). V lost 4 bases, J lost 10 bases, and 11 bases lay in between. This CDR3 spans 11 amino acids. The germline CDR1 and CDR2 sequences are KGHSH and LQKENI. The CDR3 DNA sequence: TGTGCCAGCTCACGGCCAGGGGATCAGTACTTC. It encodes CASSRPGDQYF.

This clone was counted between two and nine times. The V gene is TRBV9, the J gene TRBJ1-2, with D unresolved. The V gene's germline CDR1 is SGDLS and CDR2 YYNGEE. V lost 3 bases, J lost 6 bases, and 12 bases lay in between. CDR3 length: 13 amino acids. CDR3 in DNA: TGTGCCAGCAGCGCCCGGGTCGGCAATGGCTACACCTTC. The encoded protein is CASSARVGNGYTF. The variable domain in full, with the rest retrieved from reference TRBV9 and TRBJ1-2, is DSGVTQTPKHLITATGQRVTLRCSPRSGDLSVYWYQQSLDQGLQFLIQYYNGEERAKGNILERFSAQQFPDLHSELNLSSLELGDSALYFCASSARVGNGYTFGSGTRLTVV.

This chain connects TRBV6-6 to TRBJ1-1; the D is unclear. The CDR3 loop spans 14 amino acids. Between the trimmed V and J ends, which lost 6 bases and 1 base, there was a span of 12 bases. Germline V lookup: CDR1 MNHNY, CDR2 SVGAGI (reference sequence). CDR3 loop: CASSLAAGNTEAFF. CDR3 DNA: TGTGCCAGCAGCCTCGCCGCAGGGAACACTGAAGCTTTCTTT.

This chain joins TRBV7-2 and TRBJ2-7; 9 bases align to TRBD1. From germline, CDR1 is SGHTA and CDR2 FQGNSA. Unmatched junction bases numbered 17, after V lost 5 bases and J lost 9 bases. The CDR3 has 16 residues. CDR3 protein: CASSPISTGGLLGQYF. The CDR3 DNA reads as TGTGCCAGCAGCCCCATCTCTACAGGGGGCTTGTTAGGGCAGTACTTC.

The V gene is TRBV27, the J gene TRBJ2-2, with a weak D call TRBD2 (7 bases). This CDR3 contains 15 residues. Trimming pared 6 bases from V and 6 bases from J, leaving 17 bases between. CDR1 is MNHEY and CDR2 is SMNVEV in the germline V gene (reference sequence). CDR3 sequence: CASSVIQGGAGELFF. The CDR3 DNA sequence: TGTGCCAGCAGCGTTATACAGGGAGGGGCCGGGGAGCTGTTTTTT.